These 7 T cell receptor beta chains were sequenced from one sample in a study of blood T cell repertoires in COVID-19. The data were produced by immunoSEQ multiplex PCR, yet TCRdb's version contains in-frame clones alone and is incomplete. This table holds approximately 100,000 clones, over 75% found once. Sample: peripheral blood. The receptors stem from a woman aged 55-69 years with acute or convalescent COVID-19.

The gene calls are TRBV3-1 (or the pseudogene TRBV3-2) and TRBJ2-1, with TRBD1 as a possible D gene (6 bases). The CDR3 has 12 residues. Trimming took off 4 bases at V and 9 bases at J, with 10 bases between the two ends. Germline values: CDR1 LGHDT, CDR2 YNNKEL (reference sequence). CDR3 sequence reads: CASSPTGFEQFF. The CDR3 region has the DNA TGTGCCAGCAGCCCAACAGGGTTTGAGCAGTTCTTC.

This clone has just one count. V usage is TRBV5-6 and J usage is TRBJ2-6, with 12 bases matching TRBD2. The CDR3 has 17 residues. J gave up 1 base and V 6 bases, and 5 bases lay outside the gene matches. Per germline, CDR1 SGHDT and CDR2 YYEEEE. CDR3 in amino acids: CASTGLAGRSGANVLTF. As DNA, the CDR3 is TGTGCCAGCACAGGACTAGCGGGAAGGTCTGGGGCCAACGTCCTGACTTTC.

The V gene is TRBV6-5, the J gene TRBJ2-1; the D gene is possibly TRBD2 (5 bases). The CDR3 is made up of 12 amino acids. V gave up 8 bases and J gave up 8 bases, with 13 bases separating them. The germline V gene has CDR1 MNHEY and CDR2 SVGAGI. CDR3 sequence reads: CASEGNGDEQFF. In DNA, the CDR3 is TGTGCCAGCGAGGGAAATGGCGATGAGCAGTTCTTC.

The chain uses TRBV27 and TRBJ1-6; the match to TRBD1 covers 7 bases. Germline trimming cut 4 bases from V and 0 bases from J; bases unmatched to any gene: 18. This CDR3 spans 21 amino acids. Per the germline V gene, CDR1 is MNHEY and CDR2 is SMNVEV (reference sequence). This CDR3 is CASSYRWDSRASGSYNSPLHF. CDR3 nucleotides: TGTGCCAGCAGTTATCGGTGGGACAGTAGGGCCAGCGGCTCCTATAATTCACCCCTCCACTTT.

This clone was detected only once. In DNA, the CDR3 is TGTGCCAGCAGCTCACTAGTCAGCTCCTACAATGAGCAGTTCTTC. Protein product: CASSSLVSSYNEQFF. The chain couples TRBV11-3 to TRBJ2-1; a weak D match, TRBD2 (5 bases). V lost 4 bases to trimming and J lost 0 bases, with 10 bases between them. This CDR3 is 15 amino acids long. Germline V lookup: CDR1 SGHNT, CDR2 YENEEA.

V is TRBV7-2 and J is TRBJ1-4; the D is unclear. CDR1 and CDR2 from the germline V gene are SGHTA and FQGNSA. This CDR3 comprises 14 residues. V was shortened by 3 bases and J by 5 bases, with 10 bases between the two germline ends. The CDR3 DNA follows: TGTGCCAGCAGCTTGACGGGTTTCAATGAAAAACTGTTTTTT. Protein: CASSLTGFNEKLFF.

The chain is built from TRBV9 and TRBJ2-5; possibly TRBD1 for D (6 bases). Germline lookup yields CDR1 SGDLS and CDR2 YYNGEE. The CDR3 contains 15 residues. Trimming removed 2 bases from V and 5 bases from J, with 16 bases in between. In DNA form, the CDR3 reads TGTGCCAGCAGCGTTTCGGGACAAGTTGCTGAGACCCAGTACTTC. Protein sequence: CASSVSGQVAETQYF.